What follows are 16 T cell receptor beta chains derived from one specimen sequenced in a study of CD8+ T cells in alopecia areata. cDNA reverse transcribed from extracted RNA served as the sequencing template. Clones were read by immunoSEQ multiplex PCR, and TCRdb kept only the in-frame ones, dropping some. The counts give about 300,000 clones, none of them seen only once; more than 1% is held by the top ten. CD4, CD8alpha, NKG2D, NKG2ACE and other markers guided sorting of pooled cutaneous lymph node cells. The sequenced sample was CD4+ T cells sorted from a lymph node. The receptor source for this set is a C3H/HeJ mouse with alopecia areata. Mice of this strain are of MHC haplotype H2-k.

In this sample, this clone turned up many times. The genes are named according to mouse. The read ends 4 residues shy of where the CDR3 ends; the end is completed using the germline J gene. The sample holds other DNA sequences that translate to the same CDR3. The chain uses TRBV14 and TRBJ1-1; D ambiguous. V dropped 2 bases and J dropped 1 base, with 6 bases sitting between them. In germline, CDR1 is SGHDT, CDR2 FRDEAV. This CDR3 region has 13 residues. The CDR3 protein is CASSFTENTEVFF. Incomplete CDR3 DNA: TGTGCCAGCAGTTTTACAGAAAACACA.

As concerns this clone: The germline and genes are mouse ones. The read ends 4 residues shy of where the CDR3 ends; the end is completed using the germline J gene. This chain joins TRBV13-2 and TRBJ2-7, with D possibly matching TRBD1 (6 bases). CDR3 length equals 12 residues. Germline-derived CDR1 and CDR2 are NNHNN and SYGAGS (reference sequence). CDR3 sequence reads: CASGKGDYEQYF. The covered CDR3 bases are TGTGCCAGCGGGAAGGGGGATTAT.

The sample holds a few counts of this clone. These gene names are mouse names. The CDR3 extends 4 residues past the end of the read, so its final part is completed from the germline J gene. J is TRBJ2-5 and V is TRBV13-2; 10 bases are a match to TRBD1. Germline V gives CDR1 NNHNN, CDR2 SYGAGS (reference sequence). This CDR3 has 15 residues. CDR3 bases read: TGTGCCAGCGGTTCCGGGACAGGGGTCGGGGAC. Amino acids: CASGSGTGVGD. The full CDR3 protein reads CASGSGTGVGDTQYF.

Points on this clone: The genes and germline here are from mouse. The CDR3 end is not reached by the read, which stops 4 residues before it; the germline J gene fills it in. The rearrangement joins TRBV13-2 to TRBJ2-2; TRBD2 agrees at 7 bases. Trimming took 2 bases from V and 1 from J; bases not matched to a gene: 2. Germline V gene data show CDR1 as NNHNN and CDR2 as SYGAGS (reference sequence). The CDR3 length is 15 residues. This chain's CDR3 is CASGDWGKNTGQLYF. The CDR3 bases that were read are TGTGCCAGCGGTGACTGGGGGAAAAACACCGGG.

This clone was seen more than once but under ten times. Genes and germline come from the mouse. The CDR3 end falls 4 residues outside the read, so it is completed with the germline J gene. This chain joins TRBV13-2 and TRBJ2-7, with D possibly being TRBD1 (7 bases). Germline CDR1 is NNHNN and CDR2 is SYGAGS (reference sequence). The CDR3 totals 15 residues. This CDR3 is CASGDGGGARNEQYF. CDR3 DNA, as far as it was read: TGTGCCAGCGGTGATGGAGGGGGCGCGAGAAAT.

This clone was observed a few times. Mouse gene names and germline throughout. The read terminates 4 residues before the CDR3 end, so the remaining end is supplied by the germline J gene. The V and J genes are TRBV31 and TRBJ1-1; the D is unclear. V was shortened by 1 base and J by 0 bases, with 6 bases between the two germline ends. Germline CDR1 is GKSSPN and CDR2 is SITVG. The CDR3 is 13 amino acids. The CDR3: CAWSPQTNTEVFF. The CDR3 bases that were read are TGTGCCTGGAGTCCGCAGACAAACACA.

Comments on this clone: Each gene name is a mouse one. The CDR3 extends 4 residues past the end of the read, so its final part is completed from the germline J gene. The chain uses TRBV5 and TRBJ2-5, with D hard to call. V lost 1 base, J lost 0 bases, and 5 bases lay in between. CDR3 length: 14 amino acids. Germline V gene lookup returns CDR1 LGHNA and CDR2 YNLKQL (reference sequence). The CDR3 is CASSQADNQDTQYF. The CDR3 bases that were read are TGTGCCAGCAGCCAAGCAGATAACCAAGAC.

With regard to this clone: The gene names here belong to mouse. The CDR3 end falls 3 residues outside the read, so it is completed with the germline J gene. The rearrangement uses TRBV2 and TRBJ1-6, with 11 bases fitting TRBD1. TRBJ1-6 is an ORF; its function is uncertain. Germline V gives CDR1 LGHNA, CDR2 YSYQKL. The CDR3 totals 17 residues. Trimming at V came to 4 bases and at J to 3 bases, leaving 5 bases not matched to a gene. The DNA read from the CDR3 is TGTGCCAGCAGCCCAAGGACAGGGGGCGGCTATAATTCGCCC. As protein: CASSPRTGGGYNSP. In full, the CDR3 is CASSPRTGGGYNSPLYF.

This clone appeared a few times. Gene names are the mouse ones. The sequenced fragment ends 4 residues before the CDR3 boundary, so the rest is inferred from the germline J gene. Other DNA variants within this sample encode the same CDR3. V usage is TRBV13-2 and J usage is TRBJ2-1, with 8 bases fitting TRBD1. The CDR3 contains 14 residues. Germline CDR1 is NNHNN and CDR2 is SYGAGS (reference sequence). V shed 0 bases, J shed 5 bases, and the junction held 1 base outside the gene matches. Partial CDR3 DNA: TGTGCCAGCGGTGATGGGACAGGGAATGCT. Translation gives CASGDGTGNA. The CDR3 in full is CASGDGTGNAEQFF.

Details on this clone: Any gene name here is a mouse gene name. The DNA read from the CDR3 is TGTGCCAGCGGTGGATCTCGACAGAAACTAAACTCC. Translating it yields CASGGSRQKLNS. The full CDR3 protein reads CASGGSRQKLNSDYTF. The rearrangement links TRBV13-2 to TRBJ1-2, with D possibly matching TRBD1 (5 bases). Read coverage stops 4 residues before the CDR3 terminus; the germline J gene supplies the remainder. This CDR3 is 16 amino acids long. V lost 3 bases and J lost 1, with 16 bases in between. CDR1 and CDR2 (germline): NNHNN, SYGAGS (reference sequence).

The table lists this clone with many counts. Genes and germline are mouse. Coverage ceases 4 residues before the CDR3 finishes, and the germline J gene fills in the end. The chain uses TRBV1 and TRBJ1-1; D possibly corresponds to TRBD1 (5 bases). Germline CDR1 and CDR2: NSQYPW and LRSPGD (reference sequence). Trimming took off 5 bases at V and 1 base at J, with 14 bases between the two ends. CDR3 length: 15 residues. The CDR3 DNA, read in part, is TGCACCTGCAGTCCCCCCGGGGGGGGAAACACA. Protein sequence: CTCSPPGGGNT. The complete CDR3 sequence is CTCSPPGGGNTEVFF.

This clone was counted ten times or more. Gene names and germline refer to mouse. The read halts 4 residues ahead of the CDR3 end, with the missing end drawn from the germline J gene. This chain uses TRBV17 with TRBJ2-7; weak D call: TRBD2 (6 bases). Deletions cut 0 bases from V and 0 bases from J, with 9 bases between. This CDR3 comprises 15 residues. Germline CDR1 MNHDT, CDR2 YYDKIL. CDR3 region: CASSRDPGVSYEQYF. CDR3 DNA (partial): TGTGCTAGCAGTAGAGATCCTGGGGTCTCCTAT.

This clone was counted many times. The genes are named according to mouse. The observed sequence ends 4 residues before the CDR3 terminus, with the missing tail filled in from the germline J gene. The V call is TRBV19, the J call TRBJ2-2; D is unclear. The CDR3 length is 12 residues. Germline loops: CDR1 FNHDT, CDR2 SITEND (reference sequence). V was trimmed by 2 bases and J by 6 bases, leaving 5 bases between them. The CDR3 protein is CASSMGSGQLYF. CDR3 bases read: TGTGCCAGCAGTATGGGGTCCGGG. Using reference TRBV19 and TRBJ2-2 for the parts outside the CDR3, the full variable domain is GGIITQTPKFLIGQEGQKLTLKCQQNFNHDTMYWYRQDSGKGLRLIYYSITENDLQKGDLSEGYDASREKKSSFSLTVTSAQKNEMAVFLCASSMGSGQLYFGEGSKLTVL.

For this clone: Genes here carry mouse names. The read ends 4 residues shy of where the CDR3 ends; the end is completed using the germline J gene. Within the sample, other DNA sequences also encode this same CDR3. The rearrangement joins TRBV13-2 to TRBJ2-5, with TRBD2 identical over 8 bases. CDR3 size: 14 residues. The V gene end was trimmed by 5 bases and the J gene end by 0 bases; junction bases not matched to a gene: 2. Germline V gives CDR1 NNHNN, CDR2 SYGAGS (reference sequence). CDR3 loop: CASGRLGNQDTQYF. Incomplete CDR3 DNA: TGTGCCAGCGGGCGACTGGGGAACCAAGAC.

This clone ranks as medium-sized. Gene labels here are mouse ones. From the germline J gene comes the end of the CDR3, since the read stops 4 residues before it. This specimen includes other DNA sequences encoding the same CDR3. The chain links TRBV13-1 to TRBJ2-2, with 7 bases fitting TRBD1. The CDR3 loop spans 15 amino acids. Germline V gene sequence: CDR1 NSHNY, CDR2 SYGAGN. V trimming: 3 bases; J trimming: 0 bases; junction bases outside the gene matches: 2. CDR3 in amino acids: CASSGGQTNTGQLYF. CDR3 DNA, as far as it was read: TGTGCCAGCAGTGGGGGACAGACAAACACCGGG.

This clone has more than one count but fewer than ten. Germline and genes: mouse. From the germline J gene comes the end of the CDR3, since the read stops 4 residues before it. The chain carries TRBV5 and TRBJ2-5; D is undetermined. Trimming pared 3 bases from V and 2 bases from J, leaving 6 bases between. CDR1 and CDR2 (germline): LGHNA, YNLKQL (reference sequence). The CDR3 runs 13 residues. The CDR3 bases that were read are TGTGCCAGCAGCCACCAGATCCAAGAC. It encodes CASSHQIQD. The entire CDR3 protein is CASSHQIQDTQYF.